A single count supports the clone carrying this T cell receptor (beta chain). V was clipped by 2 bases and J by 0 bases, with 13 bases between them. CDR1 and CDR2 from the germline V gene are MNHNY and SVGAGI (reference sequence). This CDR3 is 16 amino acids long. The entry originates in a study of blood T cell repertoires in COVID-19. Study as a whole: Material from acute and convalescent COVID-19 was sourced from the United States, Italy and Spain. T cells, B-cell-depleted T cells, or PBMCs supplied cDNA or gDNA.

Followed longitudinally, the Seattle patients had been enrolled during active infection. Authors' methods: Reference gene primer amplification gave estimated nucleated cell counts. The method was immunoSEQ multiplex PCR; TCRdb's version includes in-frame clones alone and lacks a portion of them. That table furnishes V, J and clone size, whereas the DNA furnished D and trimming. The table records roughly 340,000 clones, 80% to 90% of them present only once. The sequenced material came from peripheral blood. This receptor was identified in a woman in her forties or fifties with COVID-19, enrolled during active disease. The genes are TRBV6-6 and TRBJ1-1; a weak D match, TRBD1 (6 bases). CDR3 loop: CASSYGRGRLNTEAFF. The CDR3 DNA reads as TGTGCCAGCAGTTACGGGCGGGGGCGATTGAACACTGAAGCTTTCTTT.